This entry is about one TCR beta chain. No antigen is known for it. Time point defined: new active TB diagnosis, blood taken before or within 7 days of starting treatment. These data are taken from a study of T cells in tuberculosis. About the research overall: A South African cohort included IGRA-negative adolescents, latently infected IGRA-positive adolescents and adults with active tuberculosis. Study findings and constraints: Active tuberculosis TCR-alpha repertoires lay closer to GMM-specific TCRs than IGRA-negative controls, suggesting clonal expansion. Selection depended on which cryopreserved specimens were available.

The germline V gene encodes CDR1 MDHEN and CDR2 SYDVKM. V shed 6 bases, J shed 10 bases, and the junction held 15 bases outside the gene matches. The CDR3 has 15 amino acids. Using immunoSEQ multiplex PCR, the repertoire was profiled, and TCRdb retains in-frame clones only, with some absent. The repertoire includes about 33,000 clones, roughly 94% of them detected once, and under 9% sits in the top ten. Sequencing used PBMCs, obtained at tuberculosis diagnosis. V gene TRBV28 combines with J gene TRBJ1-1, with 9 nucleotides matching TRBD1. The sequence was obtained from an adult with tuberculosis. Some clones in this sample may be carry-over from other donors' samples. The CDR3 region is CASRKFRDRDSAAFF. As DNA, the CDR3 is TGTGCCAGCAGAAAGTTTAGGGACAGGGATTCAGCAGCTTTCTTT.